Sequencing of this T cell receptor (beta chain) was carried out in a study of T-cell reconstitution after alpha-beta-depleted transplantation in children. Findings of the study overall: Approximately two months post-transplant, alpha-beta T cells reportedly originated from several hundred expanded graft clones.

With 0 bases removed from V and 0 bases from J, the gap between germline ends came to 17 bases. This CDR3 is 18 amino acids long. CDR1 and CDR2 from the germline V gene are MNHEY and SVGAGI. A TCRbeta library incorporating unique molecular identifiers was prepared. TCRdb re-called the PCR reads with MiXCR, one entry per CDR3 protein. The data contain hundreds of thousands of distinct CDR3 sequences, roughly 13% of them singletons. As concerns this clonotype: Antigen: not known.

This receptor was obtained from a male patient between 5 and 17 years old who had a stem cell transplant for acute myeloid leukemia, so the T cells may come from the graft donor. The specimen was PBMCs, mostly from graft donor cells, collected 360 days after TCRalphabeta/CD19-depleted stem cell transplant. The V call is TRBV6-5, the J call TRBJ1-1; D is perhaps TRBD1 (5 bases). This chain's CDR3 is CASSYSKGARGMNTEAFF. DNA for the CDR3: TGTGCCAGCAGTTACTCGAAGGGCGCTCGGGGCATGAACACTGAAGCTTTCTTT.